A single sample is the source of the 6 T cell receptor beta chains below, sequenced in a study of blood T cell repertoires in COVID-19. Generated by immunoSEQ multiplex PCR, the TCRdb table keeps only in-frame clones and is missing some. The sample shows approximately 190,000 clones, roughly four fifths of them seen only once. Sequenced sample: peripheral blood. The receptors were gathered from a woman aged 40 to 55 with acute or convalescent COVID-19.

The J gene is TRBJ2-5, the V gene TRBV5-5; tentatively, D is TRBD2 (8 bases). From germline, CDR1 is SGHKS and CDR2 YYEKEE (reference sequence). Trimming took 3 bases from V and 4 from J, leaving 13 bases between them. This CDR3 comprises 14 residues. DNA of the CDR3: TGTGCCAGCAGCTCGGGAGGGGGCCCAGAGACCCAGTACTTC. It yields the protein CASSSGGGPETQYF.

The chain carries TRBV6-1 and TRBJ2-1, with 7 bases fitting TRBD2. The CDR3 has 16 amino acids. The ends lost 4 bases at V and 0 bases at J; junction bases unmatched: 6. Germline CDR1 is MNHNS and CDR2 is SASEGT. CDR3 sequence: CASSGLTSLSYNEQFF. CDR3 DNA: TGTGCCAGCAGTGGGTTGACTAGCCTCTCCTACAATGAGCAGTTCTTC.

The sample holds a few counts of this clone. The V call is TRBV29-1, the J call TRBJ2-3; 7 bases are shared with TRBD2. Germline lookup yields CDR1 SQVTM and CDR2 ANQGSEA. V dropped 4 bases and J dropped 2; count of bases not matched to a gene: 6. The CDR3 length is 14 residues. The CDR3 reads CSVGTGGVTDTQYF. Here the CDR3 DNA reads TGCAGCGTTGGGACGGGGGGTGTCACAGATACGCAGTATTTT.

Remarks on this clone: Additional DNA sequences in this sample encode the identical CDR3. This chain connects TRBV3-1 (or the pseudogene TRBV3-2) to TRBJ1-1, with D uncertain. V shed 1 base and J shed 0 bases, with 3 bases lying between them. The germline gives CDR1 LGHDT, CDR2 YNNKEL (reference sequence). There are 13 residues in the CDR3. Here the CDR3 DNA reads TGTGCCAGCAGCCAAGCCTTGAACACTGAAGCTTTCTTT. It codes for CASSQALNTEAFF.

The V and J genes are TRBV5-8 and TRBJ1-1; no clear D. The ends were cut back, 1 base at V and 8 bases at J, with 6 bases in the middle. The CDR3 is 11 amino acids. CDR1 SGHTS and CDR2 YDEGEE come from the germline V gene. CDR3 sequence: CASSLWAEAFF. In DNA form, the CDR3 reads TGTGCCAGCAGCTTGTGGGCCGAAGCTTTCTTT.

The CDR3 reads CASSLSHYEQYF. The CDR3, as DNA: TGTGCCAGCAGCTTGTCACACTACGAGCAGTACTTC. The chain joins TRBV5-6 to TRBJ2-7, with no clear D. Trimming removed 1 base at V and 3 bases at J, with 5 bases between. The germline CDR1 and CDR2 sequences are SGHDT and YYEEEE. This CDR3 comprises 12 residues.